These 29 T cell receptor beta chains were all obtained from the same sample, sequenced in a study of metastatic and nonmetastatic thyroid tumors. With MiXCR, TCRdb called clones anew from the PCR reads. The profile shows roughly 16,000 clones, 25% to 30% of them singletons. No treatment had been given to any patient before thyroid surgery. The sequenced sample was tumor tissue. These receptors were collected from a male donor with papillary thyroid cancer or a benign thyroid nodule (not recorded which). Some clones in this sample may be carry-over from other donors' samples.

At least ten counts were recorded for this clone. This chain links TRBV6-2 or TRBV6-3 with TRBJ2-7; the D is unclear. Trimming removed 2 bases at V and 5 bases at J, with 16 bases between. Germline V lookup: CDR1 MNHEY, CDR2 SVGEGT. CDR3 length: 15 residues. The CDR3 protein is CASSYMGWVENEQYF. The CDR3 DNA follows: TGTGCCAGCAGTTACATGGGCTGGGTGGAGAACGAGCAGTACTTC.

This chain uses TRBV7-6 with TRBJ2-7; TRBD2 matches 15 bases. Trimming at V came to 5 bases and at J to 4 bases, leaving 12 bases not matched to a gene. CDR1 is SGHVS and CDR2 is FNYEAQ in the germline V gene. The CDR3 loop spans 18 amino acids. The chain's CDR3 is CASSASPGLAGGPYEQYV. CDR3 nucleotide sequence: TGTGCCAGCAGCGCTAGTCCGGGACTAGCGGGGGGACCTTACGAGCAGTACGTC.

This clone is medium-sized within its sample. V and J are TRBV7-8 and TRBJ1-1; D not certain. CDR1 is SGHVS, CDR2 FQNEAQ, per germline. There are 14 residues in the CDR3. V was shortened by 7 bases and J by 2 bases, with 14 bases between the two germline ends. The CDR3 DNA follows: TGTGCCAGCACGCGATTTCAGGAAAACACTGAAGCTTTCTTT. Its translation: CASTRFQENTEAFF.

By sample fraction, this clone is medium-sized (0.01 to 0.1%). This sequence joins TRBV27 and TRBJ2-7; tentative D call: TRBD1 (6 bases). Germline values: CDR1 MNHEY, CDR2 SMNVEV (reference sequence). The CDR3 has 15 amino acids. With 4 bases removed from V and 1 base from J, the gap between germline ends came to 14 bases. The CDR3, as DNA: TGTGCCAGCAGTTCCCCCCGCAGGGGTTCCTACGAGCAGTACTTC. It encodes CASSSPRRGSYEQYF.

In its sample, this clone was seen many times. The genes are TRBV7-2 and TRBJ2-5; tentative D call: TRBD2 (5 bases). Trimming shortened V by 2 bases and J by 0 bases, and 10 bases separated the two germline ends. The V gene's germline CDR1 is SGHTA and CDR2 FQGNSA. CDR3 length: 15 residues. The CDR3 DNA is TGTGCCAGCAGCTTACGGGGTGGGAACCAAGAGACCCAGTACTTC. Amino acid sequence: CASSLRGGNQETQYF.

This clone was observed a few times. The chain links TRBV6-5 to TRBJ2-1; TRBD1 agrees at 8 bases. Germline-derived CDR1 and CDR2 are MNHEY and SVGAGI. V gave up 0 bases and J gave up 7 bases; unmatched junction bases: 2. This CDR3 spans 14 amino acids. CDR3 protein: CASSYSDRGNEQFF. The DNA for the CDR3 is TGTGCCAGCAGTTACTCAGACAGGGGAAATGAGCAGTTCTTC.

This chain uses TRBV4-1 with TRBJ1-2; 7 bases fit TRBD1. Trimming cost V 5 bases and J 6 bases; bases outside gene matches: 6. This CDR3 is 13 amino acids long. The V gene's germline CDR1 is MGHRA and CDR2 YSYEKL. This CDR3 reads CASSVQGGDGYTF. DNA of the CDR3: TGCGCCAGCAGCGTCCAGGGGGGAGATGGCTACACCTTC.

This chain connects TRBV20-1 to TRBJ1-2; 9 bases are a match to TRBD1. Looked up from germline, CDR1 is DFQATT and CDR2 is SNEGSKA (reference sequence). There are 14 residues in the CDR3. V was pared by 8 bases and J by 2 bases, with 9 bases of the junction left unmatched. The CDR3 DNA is TGCAGTCCTCGAGGGGACAGGGCCAACTATGGCTACACCTTC. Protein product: CSPRGDRANYGYTF.

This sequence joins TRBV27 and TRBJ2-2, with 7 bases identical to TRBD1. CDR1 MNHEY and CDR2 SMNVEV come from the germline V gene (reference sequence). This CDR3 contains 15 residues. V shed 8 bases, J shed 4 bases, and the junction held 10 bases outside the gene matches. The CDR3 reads CASGSGQAFTGELFF. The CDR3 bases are TGTGCCAGCGGAAGCGGACAGGCCTTCACCGGGGAGCTGTTTTTT.

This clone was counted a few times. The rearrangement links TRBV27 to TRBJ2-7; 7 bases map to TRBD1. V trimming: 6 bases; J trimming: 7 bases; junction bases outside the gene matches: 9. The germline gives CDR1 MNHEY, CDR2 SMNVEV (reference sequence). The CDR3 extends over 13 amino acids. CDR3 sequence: CASSRDRHSEQYF. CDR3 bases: TGTGCCAGCAGCCGGGACAGACACTCTGAGCAGTACTTC.

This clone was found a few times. CDR3 coding DNA: TGTGCCAGCAGCCGAGGACAGGGGTCTAGCTCCTATAATTCACCCCTCCACTTT. It translates to CASSRGQGSSSYNSPLHF. The chain couples TRBV28 to TRBJ1-6; 9 bases map to TRBD1. CDR1 is MDHEN, CDR2 SYDVKM, per germline. V lost 6 bases and J lost 0; bases outside the gene matches: 9. The CDR3 contains 18 residues. Complete variable domain (other parts from reference TRBV28 and TRBJ1-6): DVKVTQSSRYLVKRTGEKVFLECVQDMDHENMFWYRQDPGLGLRLIYFSYDVKMKEKGDIPEGYSVSREKKERFSLILESASTNQTSMYLCASSRGQGSSSYNSPLHFGNGTRLTVT.

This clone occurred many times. The CDR3 is CSGRTGTGQIETQYF. CDR3 DNA: TGCAGCGGAAGGACCGGGACAGGGCAGATAGAGACCCAGTACTTC. The V and J genes are TRBV29-1 and TRBJ2-5, with TRBD1 matching over 9 bases. CDR1 and CDR2 (germline): SQVTM, ANQGSEA. J lost 4 bases, V lost 7 bases, and 13 bases had no gene match. The CDR3 consists of 15 residues.

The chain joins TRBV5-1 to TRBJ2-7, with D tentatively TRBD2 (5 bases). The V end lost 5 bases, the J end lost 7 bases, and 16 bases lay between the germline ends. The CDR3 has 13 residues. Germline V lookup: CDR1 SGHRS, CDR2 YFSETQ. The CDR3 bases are TGCGCCAGCAGTTGGTCCCCCACGGGGGAGCAGTACTTC. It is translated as CASSWSPTGEQYF.

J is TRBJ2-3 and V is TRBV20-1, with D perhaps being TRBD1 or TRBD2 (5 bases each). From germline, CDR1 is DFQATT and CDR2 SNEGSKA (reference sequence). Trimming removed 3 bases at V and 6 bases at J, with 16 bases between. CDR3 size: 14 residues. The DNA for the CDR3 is TGCAGTGCTAGGGGGGTGTGGGGGAGCGATACGCAGTATTTT. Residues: CSARGVWGSDTQYF.

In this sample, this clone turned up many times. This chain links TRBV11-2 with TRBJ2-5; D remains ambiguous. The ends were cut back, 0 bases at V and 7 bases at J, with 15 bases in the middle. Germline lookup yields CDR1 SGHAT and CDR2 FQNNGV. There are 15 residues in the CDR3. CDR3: CASSLDGPRGRTQYF. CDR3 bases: TGTGCCAGCAGCTTAGACGGGCCCCGTGGTAGGACCCAGTACTTC. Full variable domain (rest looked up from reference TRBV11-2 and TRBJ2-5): EAGVAQSPRYKIIEKRQSVAFWCNPISGHATLYWYQQILGQGPKLLIQFQNNGVVDDSQLPKDRFSAERLKGVDSTLKIQPAKLEDSAVYLCASSLDGPRGRTQYFGPGTRLLVL.

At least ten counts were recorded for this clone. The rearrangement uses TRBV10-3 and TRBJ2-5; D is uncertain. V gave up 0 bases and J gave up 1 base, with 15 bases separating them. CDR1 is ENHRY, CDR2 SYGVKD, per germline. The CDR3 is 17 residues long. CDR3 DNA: TGTGCCATCAGTGAGTCTATCGGGCGGAAGGGCCAAGAGACCCAGTACTTC. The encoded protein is CAISESIGRKGQETQYF.

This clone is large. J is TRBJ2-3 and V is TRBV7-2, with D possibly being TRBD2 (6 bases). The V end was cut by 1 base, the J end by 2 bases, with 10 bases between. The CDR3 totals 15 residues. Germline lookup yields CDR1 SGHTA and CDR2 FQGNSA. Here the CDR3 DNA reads TGTGCCAGCAGCTTAGGACTAGTGTACACAGATACGCAGTATTTT. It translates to CASSLGLVYTDTQYF.

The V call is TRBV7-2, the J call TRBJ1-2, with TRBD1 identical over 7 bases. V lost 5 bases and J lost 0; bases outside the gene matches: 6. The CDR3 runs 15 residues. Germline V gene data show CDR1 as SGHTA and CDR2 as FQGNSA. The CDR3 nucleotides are TGTGCCAGCAGCGGACGACAGGGATCTAACTATGGCTACACCTTC. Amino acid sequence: CASSGRQGSNYGYTF.

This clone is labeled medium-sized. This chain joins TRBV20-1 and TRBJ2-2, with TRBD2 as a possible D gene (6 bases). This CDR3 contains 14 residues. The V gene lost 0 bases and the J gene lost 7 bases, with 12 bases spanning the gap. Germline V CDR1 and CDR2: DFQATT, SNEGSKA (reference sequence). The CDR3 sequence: CSARDFKTSGELFF. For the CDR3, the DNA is TGCAGTGCTAGAGATTTCAAGACTAGCGGGGAGCTGTTTTTT.

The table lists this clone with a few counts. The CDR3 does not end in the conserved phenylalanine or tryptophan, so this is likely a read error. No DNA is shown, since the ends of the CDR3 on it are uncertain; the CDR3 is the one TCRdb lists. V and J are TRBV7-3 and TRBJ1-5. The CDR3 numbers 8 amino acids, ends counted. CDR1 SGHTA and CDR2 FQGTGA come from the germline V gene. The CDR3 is CASSSLAG.

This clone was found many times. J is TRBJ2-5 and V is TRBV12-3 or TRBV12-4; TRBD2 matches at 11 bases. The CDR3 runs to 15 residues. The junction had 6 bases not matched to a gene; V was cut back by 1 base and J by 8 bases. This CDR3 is CASSLDTSGSPTQYF. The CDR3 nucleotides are TGTGCCAGCAGTTTAGATACTAGCGGGAGTCCTACCCAGTACTTC.

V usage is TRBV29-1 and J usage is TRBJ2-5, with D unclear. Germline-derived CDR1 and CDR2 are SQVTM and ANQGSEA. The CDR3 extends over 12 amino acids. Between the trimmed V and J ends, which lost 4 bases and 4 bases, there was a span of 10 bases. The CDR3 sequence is CSVADWGETQYF. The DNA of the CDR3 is TGCAGCGTTGCTGACTGGGGAGAGACCCAGTACTTC.

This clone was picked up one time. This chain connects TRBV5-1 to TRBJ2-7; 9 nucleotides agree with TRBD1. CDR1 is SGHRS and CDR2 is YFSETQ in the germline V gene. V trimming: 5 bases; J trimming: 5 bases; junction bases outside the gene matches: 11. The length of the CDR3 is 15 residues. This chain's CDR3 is CASRYGDREPDEQYF. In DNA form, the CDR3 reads TGCGCCAGCAGATATGGGGACAGGGAGCCGGACGAGCAGTACTTC.

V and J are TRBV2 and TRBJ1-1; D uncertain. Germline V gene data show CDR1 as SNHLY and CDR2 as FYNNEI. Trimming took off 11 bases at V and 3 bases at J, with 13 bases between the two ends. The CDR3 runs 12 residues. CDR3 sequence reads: CADRRAHTEAFF. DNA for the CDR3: TGTGCCGACCGAAGGGCCCACACTGAAGCTTTCTTT.

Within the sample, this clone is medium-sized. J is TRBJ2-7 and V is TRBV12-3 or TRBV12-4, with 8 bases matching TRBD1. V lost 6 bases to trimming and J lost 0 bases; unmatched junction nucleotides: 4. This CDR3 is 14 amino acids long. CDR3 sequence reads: CASSKQGDSYEQYF. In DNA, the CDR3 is TGTGCCAGCAGCAAACAGGGGGACTCCTACGAGCAGTACTTC.

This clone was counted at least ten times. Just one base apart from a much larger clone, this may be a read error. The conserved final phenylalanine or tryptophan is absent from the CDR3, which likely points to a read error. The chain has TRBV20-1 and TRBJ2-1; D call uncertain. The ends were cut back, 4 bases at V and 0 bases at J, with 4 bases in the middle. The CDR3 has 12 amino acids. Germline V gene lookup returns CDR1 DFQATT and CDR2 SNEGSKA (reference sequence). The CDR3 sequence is CSAKPSYNEQFL. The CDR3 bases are TGCAGTGCTAAACCCTCCTACAATGAGCAGTTCCTC.

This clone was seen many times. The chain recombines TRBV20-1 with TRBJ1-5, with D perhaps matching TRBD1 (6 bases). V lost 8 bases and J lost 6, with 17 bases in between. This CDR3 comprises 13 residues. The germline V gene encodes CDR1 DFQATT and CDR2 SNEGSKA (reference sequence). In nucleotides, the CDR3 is TGCAGTTCAACGCAGGGGATCGGTCAGCCCCAGCATTTT. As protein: CSSTQGIGQPQHF.

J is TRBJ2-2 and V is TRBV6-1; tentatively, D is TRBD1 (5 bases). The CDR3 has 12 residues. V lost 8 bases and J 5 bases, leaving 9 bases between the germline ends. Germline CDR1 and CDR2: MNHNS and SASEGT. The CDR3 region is CASSGKTGELFF. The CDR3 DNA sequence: TGTGCCAGCTCAGGGAAAACCGGGGAGCTGTTTTTT.

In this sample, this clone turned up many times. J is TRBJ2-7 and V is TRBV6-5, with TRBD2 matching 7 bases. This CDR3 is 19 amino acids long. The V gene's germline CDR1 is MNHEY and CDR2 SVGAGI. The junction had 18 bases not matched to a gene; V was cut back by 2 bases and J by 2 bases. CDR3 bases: TGTGCCAGCAGTTACAAGCCGTCTGGACTAGGAAGAATTCCCTACGAGCAGTACTTC. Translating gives CASSYKPSGLGRIPYEQYF.